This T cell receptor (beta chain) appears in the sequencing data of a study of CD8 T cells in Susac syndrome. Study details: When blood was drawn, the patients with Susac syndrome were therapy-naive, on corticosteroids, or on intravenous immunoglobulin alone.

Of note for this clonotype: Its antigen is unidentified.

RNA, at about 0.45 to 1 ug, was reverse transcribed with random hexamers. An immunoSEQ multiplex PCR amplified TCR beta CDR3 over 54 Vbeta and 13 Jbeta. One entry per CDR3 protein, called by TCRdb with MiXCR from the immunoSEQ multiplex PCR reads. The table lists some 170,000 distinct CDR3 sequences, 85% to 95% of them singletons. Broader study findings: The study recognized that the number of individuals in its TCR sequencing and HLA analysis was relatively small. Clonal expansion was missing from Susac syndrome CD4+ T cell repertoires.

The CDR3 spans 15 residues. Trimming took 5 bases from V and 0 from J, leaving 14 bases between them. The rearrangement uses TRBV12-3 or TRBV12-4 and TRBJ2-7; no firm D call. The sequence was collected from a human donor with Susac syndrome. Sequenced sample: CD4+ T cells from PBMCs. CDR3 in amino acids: CASSPPTVSSYEQYF. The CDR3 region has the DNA TGTGCCAGCAGTCCACCAACCGTATCCTCCTACGAGCAGTACTTC.